This T cell receptor (beta chain) derives from a study of identifying expanded T cells in peripheral blood. Study findings and constraints: Technical replicates showed roughly 1.2 changed clones; roughly two weeks about 16.4; four weeks 19. Across healthy donors, higher total template counts meant significantly greater roughly two-week count variance.

Using immunoSEQ multiplex PCR, the repertoire was profiled, and TCRdb retains in-frame clones only, with some absent. The sample yields some 81,000 clones, about 83% seen once. V was pared by 6 bases and J by 7 bases, with 7 bases of the junction left unmatched. From germline, CDR1 is SGHTA and CDR2 FQGNSA. The CDR3 is 13 residues long. During the collection period, no donor immune events like infections were recorded. On this clone: Its antigen remains unidentified.

This chain links TRBV7-2 with TRBJ1-1; 8 positions agree with TRBD1. The source is a person aged 18 to 75 in good health. Sequencing was performed on blood. This chain's CDR3 is CASSYGTGIEAFF. The CDR3 nucleotides read TGTGCCAGCAGTTATGGGACAGGAATTGAAGCTTTCTTT.